Following are 27 T cell receptor beta chains from one sample sequenced in a study of cytomegalovirus exposure and HLA in healthy donors. The repertoire was sequenced with immunoSEQ multiplex PCR; TCRdb's copy has only in-frame clones and lacks some. The table includes 150,000 to 250,000 clones, more than 65% detected once. Sequenced sample: PBMCs. These receptors came from a woman in her 30s in good health and CMV-seropositive.

V usage is TRBV19 and J usage is TRBJ2-1; 15 bases align to TRBD2. CDR1 and CDR2 (germline): LNHDA, SQIVND (reference sequence). Trimming took 5 bases from V and 4 from J; bases not matched to a gene: 12. CDR3 length: 19 amino acids. This chain's CDR3 is CASSPTPGLAGGRYNEQFF. The DNA of the CDR3 is TGTGCCAGTAGTCCAACACCCGGACTAGCGGGAGGGCGGTACAATGAGCAGTTCTTC.

J is TRBJ2-3 and V is TRBV28; 9 positions match TRBD2. V lost 3 bases, J lost 6 bases, and 4 bases stayed unmatched. Per the germline V gene, CDR1 is MDHEN and CDR2 is SYDVKM. The CDR3 is 14 residues long. The CDR3, as DNA: TGTGCCAGCAGTTTGGGACTAGCTGGGGATACGCAGTATTTT. It translates to CASSLGLAGDTQYF.

The genes are TRBV5-1 and TRBJ2-3, with 8 bases fitting TRBD2. The germline CDR1 and CDR2 sequences are SGHRS and YFSETQ. The junction had 3 bases not matched to a gene; V was cut back by 0 bases and J by 6 bases. There are 14 residues in the CDR3. CDR3 protein: CASSLVLAGDTQYF. The CDR3 region has the DNA TGCGCCAGCAGCTTGGTGTTAGCGGGGGATACGCAGTATTTT.

Concerning this clone: Other DNA variants within this sample encode the same CDR3. V is TRBV28 and J is TRBJ1-2; TRBD1 matches at 7 bases. V trimming: 6 bases; J trimming: 2 bases; junction bases outside the gene matches: 3. Germline CDR1 is MDHEN and CDR2 is SYDVKM. CDR3 length: 13 amino acids. The CDR3: CASSLQGNYGYTF. The CDR3 nucleotides are TGTGCCAGCAGCTTACAGGGGAACTATGGCTACACCTTC.

The V gene is TRBV30, the J gene TRBJ1-2; 7 nucleotides match TRBD1. V lost 1 base and J lost 5; bases outside the gene matches: 1. This CDR3 contains 12 residues. Germline V gives CDR1 GTSNPN, CDR2 SVGIG (reference sequence). CDR3: CAWSAGGYGYTF. The CDR3 coding sequence is TGTGCCTGGAGTGCAGGGGGTTATGGCTACACCTTC.

The chain links TRBV7-2 to TRBJ2-7, with D possibly matching TRBD2 (6 bases). The V and J ends lost 1 base and 3 bases respectively, with 10 bases between them. CDR1 SGHTA and CDR2 FQGNSA come from the germline V gene. The CDR3 consists of 14 residues. The CDR3 spells CASSLEGLHYEQYF. For the CDR3, the DNA is TGTGCCAGCAGCTTAGAGGGACTTCACTACGAGCAGTACTTC.

V is TRBV6-1 and J is TRBJ1-1, with 9 bases lining up with TRBD1. Trimming at V came to 9 bases and at J to 5 bases, leaving 4 bases not matched to a gene. The CDR3 sequence is 12 residues long. Germline V lookup: CDR1 MNHNS, CDR2 SASEGT. CDR3 loop: CASVQGATEAFF. In nucleotides, the CDR3 is TGTGCCAGTGTACAGGGGGCGACTGAAGCTTTCTTT.

Only one count was recorded for this clone. The V gene is TRBV5-1, the J gene TRBJ2-7; D is undetermined. The CDR3 totals 15 residues. CDR1 is SGHRS and CDR2 is YFSETQ in the germline V gene. V lost 4 bases to trimming and J lost 3 bases, with 17 bases between them. The CDR3 sequence is CASSMGDGGYYEQYF. The CDR3 DNA is TGCGCCAGCAGCATGGGTGACGGCGGTTACTACGAGCAGTACTTC.

The chain recombines TRBV19 with TRBJ2-7; D gene ambiguous. The V gene lost 1 base and the J gene lost 4 bases, with 11 bases spanning the gap. Per germline, CDR1 LNHDA and CDR2 SQIVND (reference sequence). This CDR3 is built from 14 residues. For the CDR3, the DNA is TGTGCCAGTAGTATAGGTTATTCCCGGTACGAGCAGTACTTC. Protein: CASSIGYSRYEQYF.

The rearrangement links TRBV19 to TRBJ1-5; 9 nucleotides match TRBD1. With 5 bases clipped from V and 2 bases from J, the junction kept 7 bases outside the gene matches. CDR1 LNHDA and CDR2 SQIVND come from the germline V gene (reference sequence). The CDR3 covers 16 residues. CDR3 sequence (DNA): TGTGCCAGTAGTTCGCAAAGGACAGGGGGCAATCAGCCCCAGCATTTT. It is translated as CASSSQRTGGNQPQHF.

The rearrangement joins TRBV7-8 to TRBJ1-5, with 11 bases identical to TRBD1. V lost 1 base and J lost 0; bases outside the gene matches: 5. CDR1 is SGHVS, CDR2 FQNEAQ, per germline. The CDR3 is made up of 18 amino acids. The CDR3 bases are TGTGCCAGCAGCTTAGGGACAGGGGGCCGATATAGCAATCAGCCCCAGCATTTT. Amino acids: CASSLGTGGRYSNQPQHF.

The gene calls are TRBV18 and TRBJ1-3; the D is unclear. The CDR3 spans 17 residues. Trimming shortened V by 3 bases and J by 0 bases, and 15 bases separated the two germline ends. Germline-derived CDR1 and CDR2 are KGHSH and LQKENI. CDR3 DNA sequence: TGTGCCAGCTCACCGGTGGGCCGTGGGCTCTCTGGAAACACCATATATTTT. This translates into CASSPVGRGLSGNTIYF.

The V and J genes are TRBV5-6 and TRBJ2-1; TRBD2 agrees at 10 bases. Unmatched junction bases numbered 8, after V lost 3 bases and J lost 5 bases. CDR3 length: 16 amino acids. CDR1 and CDR2 (germline): SGHDT, YYEEEE. The CDR3 loop is CASSSPGLATHNEQFF. CDR3 bases: TGTGCCAGCAGCTCCCCGGGACTAGCGACCCACAATGAGCAGTTCTTC.

This chain uses TRBV5-1 with TRBJ2-3, with 11 bases identical to TRBD2. Germline values: CDR1 SGHRS, CDR2 YFSETQ. This CDR3 spans 17 amino acids. Germline trimming cut 4 bases from V and 0 bases from J; bases unmatched to any gene: 7. In DNA, the CDR3 is TGCGCCAGCAGCCCTGGGACTAGCGGAGTCAGCACAGATACGCAGTATTTT. This codes for CASSPGTSGVSTDTQYF.

The chain links TRBV6-1 to TRBJ1-2; a possible D gene is TRBD1 (6 bases). The CDR3 loop spans 14 amino acids. CDR1 is MNHNS and CDR2 is SASEGT in the germline V gene. V lost 3 bases and J 4 bases, leaving 12 bases between the germline ends. CDR3 sequence: CASSDRGDAYGYTF. CDR3 sequence (DNA): TGTGCCAGCAGTGACAGGGGTGATGCCTATGGCTACACCTTC.

The CDR3 loop is CASSLTWRSAYNEQFF. The CDR3, as DNA: TGTGCCAGCAGTTTAACGTGGAGGTCGGCATACAATGAGCAGTTCTTC. The V and J genes are TRBV27 and TRBJ2-1; D might be TRBD2 (5 bases). The germline gives CDR1 MNHEY, CDR2 SMNVEV (reference sequence). This CDR3 contains 16 residues. V was pared by 2 bases and J by 4 bases, with 15 bases between.

The V call is TRBV11-2, the J call TRBJ2-1, with TRBD2 matching 7 bases. Germline values: CDR1 SGHAT, CDR2 FQNNGV. This CDR3 comprises 14 residues. Trimming removed 6 bases from V and 5 bases from J; junction bases left unmatched: 7. CDR3 DNA sequence: TGTGCCAGCAGAGTCGGGACTAATCACAATGAGCAGTTCTTC. Its protein is CASRVGTNHNEQFF. The full variable domain, in which reference TRBV11-2 and TRBJ2-1 provide the parts outside the CDR3, is EAGVAQSPRYKIIEKRQSVAFWCNPISGHATLYWYQQILGQGPKLLIQFQNNGVVDDSQLPKDRFSAERLKGVDSTLKIQPAKLEDSAVYLCASRVGTNHNEQFFGPGTRLTVL.

The CDR3 region has the DNA TGTGCCAGTAGGCGAGACAGGGACACCGGGGAGCTGTTTTTT. It specifies CASRRDRDTGELFF. The V call is TRBV19, the J call TRBJ2-2; 7 bases align to TRBD1. Trimming removed 6 bases from V and 3 bases from J; junction bases left unmatched: 4. The length of the CDR3 is 14 residues. CDR1 LNHDA and CDR2 SQIVND come from the germline V gene (reference sequence).

The chain couples TRBV2 to TRBJ1-1; weak D call: TRBD1 (5 bases). CDR3 size: 14 residues. V gave up 8 bases and J gave up 0 bases, with 13 bases separating them. Germline values: CDR1 SNHLY, CDR2 FYNNEI. CDR3 sequence: CASGGVRLNTEAFF. CDR3 bases: TGTGCCAGCGGGGGGGTGAGGTTGAACACTGAAGCTTTCTTT.

The rearrangement joins TRBV15 to TRBJ2-5; perhaps TRBD2 as D (5 bases). V lost 1 base to trimming and J lost 1 base, with 13 bases between them. The germline V gene has CDR1 LNHNV and CDR2 YYDKDF (reference sequence). The CDR3 is made up of 16 amino acids. The CDR3 coding sequence is TGTGCCACCAGCAGAGTTCTGGGAGCGGTCCAAGAGACCCAGTACTTC. Its protein is CATSRVLGAVQETQYF.

The chain carries TRBV28 and TRBJ1-3; D might be TRBD1 (5 bases). CDR1 and CDR2 from the germline V gene are MDHEN and SYDVKM. The V end lost 3 bases, the J end lost 0 bases, and 9 bases lay between the germline ends. The CDR3 totals 15 residues. CDR3 DNA sequence: TGTGCCAGCAGTTTGGGGGGTCACTCTGGAAACACCATATATTTT. Translating it yields CASSLGGHSGNTIYF.

CDR3 region: CSVVSGASFQGYLSGANVLTF. CDR3 coding DNA: TGCAGCGTTGTGAGTGGAGCTTCCTTTCAGGGCTATTTATCTGGGGCCAACGTCCTGACTTTC. The rearrangement joins TRBV29-1 to TRBJ2-6; the D gene is possibly TRBD1 (5 bases). V was clipped by 4 bases and J by 1 base, with 29 bases between them. Looked up from germline, CDR1 is SQVTM and CDR2 is ANQGSEA. The length of the CDR3 is 21 residues.

The J gene is TRBJ2-1, the V gene TRBV13; perhaps TRBD2 as D (6 bases). CDR3 length: 15 residues. V was clipped by 6 bases and J by 0 bases, with 12 bases between them. The germline V gene has CDR1 PRHDT and CDR2 FYEKMQ (reference sequence). CDR3 sequence (DNA): TGTGCCAGCAGTTTTTATAGCGGCTCCTACAATGAGCAGTTCTTC. It yields the protein CASSFYSGSYNEQFF.

This clone was found once. The V call is TRBV9, the J call TRBJ2-1; D is undetermined. Trimming shortened V by 4 bases and J by 7 bases, and 12 bases separated the two germline ends. The length of the CDR3 is 13 residues. The germline CDR1 and CDR2 sequences are SGDLS and YYNGEE. CDR3 nucleotide sequence: TGTGCCAGCAGCCCCCAGTTGGTAAATGAGCAGTTCTTC. Amino acid sequence: CASSPQLVNEQFF. The variable domain in full, with the rest retrieved from reference TRBV9 and TRBJ2-1, is DSGVTQTPKHLITATGQRVTLRCSPRSGDLSVYWYQQSLDQGLQFLIQYYNGEERAKGNILERFSAQQFPDLHSELNLSSLELGDSALYFCASSPQLVNEQFFGPGTRLTVL.

The chain employs TRBV7-8 and TRBJ2-7; tentative D call: TRBD2 (6 bases). There are 12 residues in the CDR3. Looked up from germline, CDR1 is SGHVS and CDR2 is FQNEAQ. Trimming took off 1 base at V and 6 bases at J, with 7 bases between the two ends. Here the CDR3 reads CASSLGEVEQYF. The DNA for the CDR3 is TGTGCCAGCAGCTTAGGGGAGGTCGAGCAGTACTTC.

The V gene is TRBV27, the J gene TRBJ2-7; perhaps TRBD2 as D (5 bases). Trimming shortened V by 2 bases and J by 0 bases, and 11 bases separated the two germline ends. Germline lookup yields CDR1 MNHEY and CDR2 SMNVEV (reference sequence). This CDR3 is 15 amino acids long. For the CDR3, the DNA is TGTGCCAGCAGTTTAGGCGGGCCTCCCTCCTACGAGCAGTACTTC. It encodes CASSLGGPPSYEQYF.

V gene TRBV5-6 combines with J gene TRBJ2-1; 9 nucleotides line up with TRBD2. The V segment lost 1 base and the J segment 6 bases; nucleotides outside the gene matches: 8. The CDR3 extends over 16 amino acids. CDR1 and CDR2 from the germline V gene are SGHDT and YYEEEE. The CDR3 loop reads CASSLSGGRALNEQFF. The CDR3 DNA is TGTGCCAGCAGCTTGTCGGGCGGGAGGGCCCTCAATGAGCAGTTCTTC.